The 18 T cell receptor beta chains reported below all come from one sample, sequenced in a study of chemoradiotherapy in HPV16-positive cancers. The method was immunoSEQ multiplex PCR; TCRdb's version includes in-frame clones alone and lacks a portion of them. The data show around 30,000 clones, roughly nine tenths seen once. Specimen: blood, collected from a patient who underwent chemoradiotherapy. These receptors came from a human donor with HPV-associated anogenital cancer.

The V gene is TRBV19, the J gene TRBJ1-5; TRBD1 aligns across 7 bases. This CDR3 has 14 residues. Trimming removed 3 bases from V and 4 bases from J; junction bases left unmatched: 3. Germline V gene lookup returns CDR1 LNHDA and CDR2 SQIVND (reference sequence). The CDR3 is CASSMDRINQPQHF. For the CDR3, the DNA is TGTGCCAGTAGTATGGACAGGATAAATCAGCCCCAGCATTTT.

The CDR3 DNA reads as TGTGCCAGCAGCCCCCGCTCAGGGGGGGACTATGGCTACACCTTC. Translating it yields CASSPRSGGDYGYTF. The chain links TRBV7-2 to TRBJ1-2, with 7 bases matching TRBD1. The CDR3 is made up of 15 amino acids. With V trimmed by 5 bases and J by 3 bases, 9 bases remained unmatched. The V gene's germline CDR1 is SGHTA and CDR2 FQGNSA.

The chain carries TRBV7-6 and TRBJ2-7; a possible D gene is TRBD2 (6 bases). This CDR3 comprises 16 residues. V lost 3 bases and J lost 0, with 15 bases in between. Germline loops: CDR1 SGHVS, CDR2 FNYEAQ. This CDR3 reads CASSFFTGRSSYEQYF. The CDR3 bases are TGTGCCAGCAGCTTCTTCACGGGGAGGAGCTCCTACGAGCAGTACTTC.

This chain uses TRBV5-1 with TRBJ1-5; D is undetermined. The CDR3 contains 15 residues. From germline, CDR1 is SGHRS and CDR2 YFSETQ. Trimming took off 0 bases at V and 2 bases at J, with 9 bases between the two ends. The DNA of the CDR3 is TGCGCCAGCAGCTTGGACGGGGTCGGCAATCAGCCCCAGCATTTT. Translating it yields CASSLDGVGNQPQHF.

This chain uses TRBV29-1 with TRBJ2-7, with 7 positions matching TRBD1. Trimming took 6 bases from V and 3 from J; bases not matched to a gene: 5. There are 12 residues in the CDR3. The germline CDR1 and CDR2 sequences are SQVTM and ANQGSEA. The CDR3 coding sequence is TGCAGCGTCGAGGACAGGAGCTACGAGCAGTACTTC. This encodes CSVEDRSYEQYF.

The gene calls are TRBV7-2 and TRBJ2-7, with D possibly TRBD1 on 5 matching bases. V dropped 2 bases and J dropped 1 base, with 9 bases sitting between them. In germline, CDR1 is SGHTA, CDR2 FQGNSA. The CDR3 sequence is 14 residues long. The CDR3 region is CASSLPGSSYEQYF. CDR3 nucleotide sequence: TGTGCCAGCAGCTTACCAGGGTCGTCCTACGAGCAGTACTTC.

The V call is TRBV28, the J call TRBJ1-2; the match to TRBD1 covers 9 bases. The CDR3 is 16 amino acids. Germline assignment: CDR1 MDHEN and CDR2 SYDVKM. Unmatched junction bases numbered 7, after V lost 5 bases and J lost 0 bases. The CDR3 loop reads CASSPVGTGPNYGYTF. CDR3 nucleotide sequence: TGTGCCAGCAGTCCCGTCGGGACAGGGCCTAACTATGGCTACACCTTC.

This clone occurred a few times. This sequence joins TRBV28 and TRBJ1-2; 10 bases fit TRBD1. Germline loops: CDR1 MDHEN, CDR2 SYDVKM. J was trimmed by 8 bases and V by 8 bases; bases with no gene match: 5. The CDR3 runs to 12 residues. The CDR3 nucleotides are TGTGCCAGCGGGACAGGGGTAGGAGGCTACACCTTC. Translating it yields CASGTGVGGYTF.

This chain links TRBV9 with TRBJ1-2; 7 bases align to TRBD1. V lost 2 bases to trimming and J lost 6 bases; unmatched junction nucleotides: 10. The CDR3 extends over 15 amino acids. Per the germline V gene, CDR1 is SGDLS and CDR2 is YYNGEE. CDR3 sequence reads: CASSVLTGAPNGYTF. CDR3 coding DNA: TGTGCCAGCAGCGTTTTAACAGGGGCCCCTAATGGCTACACCTTC.

The rearrangement uses TRBV5-8 and TRBJ1-2; 7 bases line up with TRBD1. Germline V lookup: CDR1 SGHTS, CDR2 YDEGEE. V was clipped by 4 bases and J by 6 bases; unmatched bases: 9. This CDR3 is 14 amino acids long. CDR3 sequence reads: CASSRTGDKDGYTF. The CDR3 DNA is TGTGCCAGCAGCAGAACAGGGGACAAGGATGGCTACACCTTC. The whole variable domain, remainder taken from reference TRBV5-8 and TRBJ1-2, is EAGVTQSPTHLIKTRGQQATLRCSPISGHTSVYWYQQALGLGLQFLLWYDEGEERNRGNFPPRFSGRQFPNYSSELNVNALELEDSALYLCASSRTGDKDGYTFGSGTRLTVV.

This chain joins TRBV2 and TRBJ2-2; D is uncertain. V was cut by 4 bases and J by 0 bases, with 6 bases left in between. The CDR3 has 14 residues. Germline values: CDR1 SNHLY, CDR2 FYNNEI. The CDR3 region is CASSAGSNTGELFF. Here the CDR3 DNA reads TGTGCCAGCAGTGCAGGATCGAACACCGGGGAGCTGTTTTTT.

The chain couples TRBV11-3 to TRBJ2-1; 9 nucleotides match TRBD2. The V gene end was trimmed by 0 bases and the J gene end by 7 bases; junction bases not matched to a gene: 4. The CDR3 covers 15 residues. CDR1 and CDR2 from the germline V gene are SGHNT and YENEEA. The CDR3 loop is CASSLDGGGVNEQFF. CDR3 nucleotide sequence: TGTGCCAGCAGCTTAGATGGCGGGGGGGTGAATGAGCAGTTCTTC.

The J gene is TRBJ1-1, the V gene TRBV27; the D gene is possibly TRBD1 (6 bases). The CDR3 covers 15 residues. CDR1 is MNHEY and CDR2 is SMNVEV in the germline V gene (reference sequence). Trimming stripped 6 bases from V and 2 bases from J, with 16 bases between. In nucleotides, the CDR3 is TGTGCCAGCAGGCCCGGACAGCTCTCAAACACTGAAGCTTTCTTT. Protein product: CASRPGQLSNTEAFF.

About this clone: At one of its ends the junction is not consistent with the germline gene, which may arise from a read error. The rearrangement joins TRBV10-2 to TRBJ2-5; a weak D match, TRBD2 (7 bases). The CDR3 consists of 14 residues. CDR1 is WSHSY, CDR2 SAAADI, per germline. The CDR3 DNA sequence: TGCGCCAGCGGTGAGGGGGGGGCGCAAGAGACCCAGTACTTC. It translates to CASGEGGAQETQYF.

CDR3 amino acids: CASSLGGDTQYF. CDR3 bases: TGTGCCAGCAGCTTGGGCGGAGATACGCAGTATTTT. The chain recombines TRBV5-5 with TRBJ2-3; D is uncertain. The CDR3 consists of 12 residues. V gave up 0 bases and J gave up 5 bases, with 4 bases separating them. Germline CDR1 and CDR2: SGHKS and YYEKEE (reference sequence).

There are a few counts of this clone. The V call is TRBV14, the J call TRBJ2-7; 7 nucleotides agree with TRBD1. J gave up 3 bases and V 4 bases, and 6 bases lay outside the gene matches. The CDR3 spans 14 residues. Germline V gene data show CDR1 as SGHDN and CDR2 as FVKESK. The CDR3 here is CASSLEGARYEQYF. As DNA, the CDR3 is TGTGCCAGCAGCCTCGAGGGGGCTCGCTACGAGCAGTACTTC.

This clone showed up just a few times. The chain couples TRBV4-1 to TRBJ1-2, with 9 bases that match TRBD1. Germline trimming cut 0 bases from V and 4 bases from J; bases unmatched to any gene: 6. The CDR3 is 16 amino acids. CDR1 is MGHRA, CDR2 YSYEKL, per germline. The CDR3 DNA follows: TGCGCCAGCAGCCAAGAGGGGACAGGGAGGAGCTATGGCTACACCTTC. Encoded protein: CASSQEGTGRSYGYTF.

The count of this clone is one. The V and J genes are TRBV6-6 and TRBJ2-1, with 9 bases fitting TRBD1. The germline gives CDR1 MNHNY, CDR2 SVGAGI (reference sequence). J lost 4 bases, V lost 0 bases, and 4 bases had no gene match. The CDR3 has 16 residues. The CDR3 loop reads CASSYSGTGKYNEQFF. CDR3 nucleotides: TGTGCCAGCAGTTACTCAGGGACAGGGAAGTACAATGAGCAGTTCTTC.